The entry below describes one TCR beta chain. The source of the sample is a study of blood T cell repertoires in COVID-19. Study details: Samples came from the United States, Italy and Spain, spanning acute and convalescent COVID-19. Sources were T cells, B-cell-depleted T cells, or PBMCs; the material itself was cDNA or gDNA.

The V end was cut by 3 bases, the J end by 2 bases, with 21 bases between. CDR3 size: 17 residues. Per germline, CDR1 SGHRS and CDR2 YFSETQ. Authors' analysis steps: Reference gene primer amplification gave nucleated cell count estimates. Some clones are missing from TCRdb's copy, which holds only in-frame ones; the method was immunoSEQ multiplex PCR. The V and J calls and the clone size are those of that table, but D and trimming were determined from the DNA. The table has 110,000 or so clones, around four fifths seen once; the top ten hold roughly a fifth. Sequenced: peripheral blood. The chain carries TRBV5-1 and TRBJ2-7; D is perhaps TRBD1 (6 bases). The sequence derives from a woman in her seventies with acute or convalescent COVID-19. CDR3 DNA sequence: TGCGCCAGCAGCTCCCCTCGGCAGGGGACGTTCACCTACGAGCAGTACTTC. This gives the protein CASSSPRQGTFTYEQYF.